This TCR beta chain was captured in a study of vaccination effects on CD4 cells after COVID-19. Sequenced by immunoSEQ multiplex PCR; TCRdb stores in-frame clones only, minus some. The sample has 20,000 to 25,000 clones, roughly 70% seen once. Worth noting for this clone: The antigen is undetermined.

V lost 7 bases to trimming and J lost 5 bases, with 14 bases between them. This CDR3 region has 13 residues. Germline CDR1 LNHDA, CDR2 SQIVND (reference sequence). Sequencing followed a ViraFEST assay step that expanded antigen-specific CD4+ T cells with viral peptide pools. At the end of roughly ten days of culture, CD4+ T cells were isolated. None of the vaccinated had previously contracted SARS-CoV-2, and their nucleocapsid antibodies tested negative. Culturing of some 2 million PBMC per well took place with around 10 IU/ml IL-2 and around 10 ug/ml peptides. Cells had half their medium changed to IL-2 medium on days 3 and 7. General observations from the study: In healthy vaccinees, only 1 of 255 vaccine-induced clones cross-reacted with common cold coronaviruses. Small numbers of convalescent patients limited the study. It also lacked early post-infection timepoints.

The sequence derives from a human donor who received a COVID-19 vaccine. The genes are TRBV19 and TRBJ1-2, with a tentative D call TRBD1 (6 bases). The input for sequencing was CD4+ T cells from PBMCs cultured with HCoV-NL63 spike peptides, taken before COVID-19 vaccination. This CDR3 reads CASTARGGYGYTF. In nucleotides, the CDR3 is TGTGCCAGTACAGCCAGGGGAGGGTATGGCTACACCTTC.